Sequencing of this T cell receptor (beta chain) was carried out in a study of blood T cells in healthy people across ages. The overall study: Researchers report that template switching captured about one barcoded beta molecule per two T cells.

A note on this clonotype: Its antigen is as yet unknown.

This CDR3 has 20 amino acids. Germline-derived CDR1 and CDR2 are MNHEY and SVGAGI. After removal of 2 bases from V and 1 base from J, the junction contained 9 bases not matched to a gene. A second PCR, run for roughly 7 to 11 cycles, used a sample-barcoded 5' primer plus a J-beta primer mix. TCRdb re-called the 5' RACE reads through MiXCR, storing one row per CDR3 protein. The sample carries around 940,000 distinct CDR3 sequences, roughly half recorded once. General study results and limits: The fall in TCR beta diversity per million T cells was roughly linear with age.

The sample taken for sequencing was blood. This chain links TRBV6-5 with TRBJ2-2; 14 bases are a match to TRBD2. This receptor was taken from a woman aged 55-75 years in good health. This CDR3 reads CASSYLLSGTSGRNTGELFF. As DNA, the CDR3 is TGTGCCAGCAGTTACCTCCTATCCGGGACTAGCGGGAGGAACACCGGGGAGCTGTTTTTT.